The T cell receptor beta chain under discussion was sequenced for a study of T cell changes during pregnancy in multiple sclerosis. Germline-derived CDR1 and CDR2 are SGHAT and FQDESV (reference sequence). V lost 2 bases and J 4 bases, leaving 14 bases between the germline ends. The CDR3 has 16 amino acids. Generated by immunoSEQ multiplex PCR, the TCRdb table keeps only in-frame clones and is missing some. The sample records tens of thousands of clones, 85% to 95% being singletons. The chain carries TRBV11-1 and TRBJ2-2, with D perhaps matching TRBD2 (5 bases). Sequencing was performed on peripheral blood, taken after pregnancy. The sequence was obtained from a female donor with multiple sclerosis, enrolled in a pregnancy study. The CDR3 region is CASSLRRGLGTGELFF. DNA of the CDR3: TGTGCCAGCAGCTTAAGGCGAGGGTTGGGCACCGGGGAGCTGTTTTTT.